What follows is one T cell receptor (beta chain) and its context. Vbeta (60) and Jbeta (13) primers were used in the PCR. Repertoires were generated with immunoSEQ multiplex PCR, while TCRdb's copy carries only in-frame clones and drops some. Of about 85,000 clones listed, 70% to 80% are singletons. This entry belongs to a study of cytomegalovirus exposure and HLA in healthy donors. Trimming stripped 6 bases from V and 6 bases from J, with 8 bases between. The CDR3 totals 10 residues. From germline, CDR1 is DFQATT and CDR2 SNEGSKA (reference sequence). What was sequenced was PBMCs. V is TRBV20-1 and J is TRBJ1-2; D is ambiguous. This receptor was taken from a woman between 45 and 60 years old in good health and CMV-seropositive. CDR3 DNA sequence: TGCAGTGCCCGACGGGATGGCTACACCTTC. As protein: CSARRDGYTF.